Following are 28 T cell receptor beta chains from one sample sequenced in a study of blood T cell repertoires in COVID-19. Profiling relied on immunoSEQ multiplex PCR, and the TCRdb table lists in-frame clones only, not all of them. Of around 450,000 clones in the sample, 87% were seen once. Material for sequencing was PBMCs or T cells enriched from blood (not recorded which). The receptors were gathered from a woman aged 18-29 years who had recovered from COVID-19.

V gene TRBV27 combines with J gene TRBJ2-7; D is possibly TRBD1 (6 bases). This CDR3 has 16 amino acids. V was trimmed by 11 bases and J by 0 bases, leaving 23 bases between them. CDR1 MNHEY and CDR2 SMNVEV come from the germline V gene (reference sequence). The CDR3 region is CAHPPRSGAGSYEQYF. The CDR3 DNA follows: TGTGCCCACCCTCCGCGTTCAGGGGCCGGCTCCTACGAGCAGTACTTC.

This sequence joins TRBV28 and TRBJ2-5; TRBD1 matches at 11 bases. V lost 5 bases, J lost 5 bases, and 10 bases stayed unmatched. Germline V lookup: CDR1 MDHEN, CDR2 SYDVKM. The CDR3 contains 16 residues. In DNA, the CDR3 is TGTGCCAGCAGTCCCTTCGGGACAGGGGGAGGTGAGACCCAGTACTTC. Amino acids: CASSPFGTGGGETQYF.

V gene TRBV7-6 combines with J gene TRBJ1-1; TRBD1 matches at 8 bases. With 1 base clipped from V and 4 bases from J, the junction kept 11 bases outside the gene matches. There are 17 residues in the CDR3. Germline-derived CDR1 and CDR2 are SGHVS and FNYEAQ. The CDR3 loop is CASSLVPRGLLRTEAFF. The CDR3, as DNA: TGTGCCAGCAGCTTAGTTCCCAGGGGGCTATTACGCACTGAAGCTTTCTTT. The complete variable domain, with remaining parts taken from reference TRBV7-6 and TRBJ1-1, reads GAGVSQSPRYKVTKRGQDVALRCDPISGHVSLYWYRQALGQGPEFLTYFNYEAQQDKSGLPNDRFSAERPEGSISTLTIQRTEQRDSAMYRCASSLVPRGLLRTEAFFGQGTRLTVV.

The chain combines TRBV7-2 with TRBJ2-7; TRBD1 matches 8 bases. The CDR3 is made up of 14 amino acids. With 4 bases clipped from V and 5 bases from J, the junction kept 7 bases outside the gene matches. Per the germline V gene, CDR1 is SGHTA and CDR2 is FQGNSA. CDR3 in DNA: TGTGCCAGCAGCTCTAGACAGGGGAACGACGAGCAGTACTTC. It encodes CASSSRQGNDEQYF. Filled out from reference TRBV7-2 and TRBJ2-7, the complete variable domain reads GAGVSQSPSNKVTEKGKDVELRCDPISGHTALYWYRQSLGQGLEFLIYFQGNSAPDKSGLPSDRFSAERTGGSVSTLTIQRTQQEDSAVYLCASSSRQGNDEQYFGPGTRLTVT.

The rearrangement uses TRBV4-2 and TRBJ1-4; 9 bases are a match to TRBD1. The germline CDR1 and CDR2 sequences are LGHNA and YNFKEQ. J was trimmed by 9 bases and V by 4 bases; bases with no gene match: 9. The CDR3 is 15 residues long. The CDR3 nucleotides are TGTGCCAGCAGCCCAAAAAGGGACAGGGATCAAAAACTGTTTTTT. Its protein product is CASSPKRDRDQKLFF.

This chain uses TRBV27 with TRBJ2-2; the match to TRBD1 covers 9 bases. Looked up from germline, CDR1 is MNHEY and CDR2 is SMNVEV (reference sequence). The CDR3 sequence is 16 residues long. The V and J ends lost 5 bases and 4 bases, in that order; junction bases with no gene match: 8. The CDR3 is CASSPGQGKSTGELFF. Written as DNA, the CDR3 is TGTGCCAGCAGTCCAGGACAGGGGAAGAGCACCGGGGAGCTGTTTTTT.

Comments on this clone: Other DNA sequences from this sample encode an identical CDR3 as well. V and J are TRBV9 and TRBJ2-5; the D gene is possibly TRBD1 (6 bases). Germline-derived CDR1 and CDR2 are SGDLS and YYNGEE. The length of the CDR3 is 14 residues. Trimming shortened V by 4 bases and J by 1 base, and 11 bases separated the two germline ends. Written as DNA, the CDR3 is TGTGCCAGCAGCCCCAGGGGCGTCCAAGAGACCCAGTACTTC. The encoded protein is CASSPRGVQETQYF.

This chain links TRBV5-4 with TRBJ1-3; tentative D call: TRBD1 (5 bases). CDR3 length: 15 residues. Trimming stripped 4 bases from V and 5 bases from J, with 16 bases between. Germline CDR1 is SGHNT and CDR2 is YYREEE (reference sequence). CDR3 loop: CASSPDLDRRNTIYF. CDR3 nucleotide sequence: TGTGCCAGCAGCCCGGACCTTGACAGACGAAACACCATATATTTT.

This clone was found once. The chain couples TRBV6-4 to TRBJ1-2, with TRBD1 matching over 9 bases. The V segment lost 3 bases and the J segment 4 bases; nucleotides outside the gene matches: 9. The CDR3 runs 16 residues. CDR1 MRHNA and CDR2 SNTAGT come from the germline V gene. The CDR3 here is CASSEQTGGRGYGYTF. The CDR3 DNA sequence: TGTGCCAGCAGTGAACAGACAGGGGGAAGGGGCTATGGCTACACCTTC.

The chain combines TRBV28 with TRBJ1-1; 8 nucleotides agree with TRBD1. V shed 5 bases, J shed 6 bases, and the junction held 11 bases outside the gene matches. The germline V gene has CDR1 MDHEN and CDR2 SYDVKM. This CDR3 comprises 15 residues. For the CDR3, the DNA is TGTGCCAGCAGTCGCCTAGGACAGGGTAGTCCTGAAGCTTTCTTT. This codes for CASSRLGQGSPEAFF.

This chain uses TRBV30 with TRBJ2-3, with TRBD2 matching over 9 bases. After removal of 2 bases from V and 8 bases from J, the junction contained 14 bases not matched to a gene. The CDR3 consists of 16 residues. Germline V CDR1 and CDR2: GTSNPN, SVGIG (reference sequence). Here the CDR3 DNA reads TGTGCCTGGAGTAGACCCGGACTAGCGAGAGAACGTACGCAGTATTTT. Amino acid sequence: CAWSRPGLARERTQYF.

The rearrangement uses TRBV12-3 or TRBV12-4 and TRBJ1-1; D is unresolved. This CDR3 region has 11 residues. Trimming pared 4 bases from V and 6 bases from J, leaving 6 bases between. CDR3 sequence (DNA): TGTGCCAGCAGTTCCCCTGCTGAAGCTTTCTTT. The encoded protein is CASSSPAEAFF.

The V gene is TRBV30, the J gene TRBJ1-1; no reliable D call. CDR3 length: 13 amino acids. The germline V gene encodes CDR1 GTSNPN and CDR2 SVGIG (reference sequence). V was cut by 4 bases and J by 3 bases, with 12 bases left in between. DNA for the CDR3: TGTGCCTGGACTCTGGACTCTTACACTGAAGCTTTCTTT. This gives the protein CAWTLDSYTEAFF. The full variable domain, rest sourced from reference TRBV30 and TRBJ1-1, is SQTIHQWPATLVQPVGSPLSLECTVEGTSNPNLYWYRQAAGRGLQLLFYSVGIGQISSEVPQNLSASRPQDRQFILSSKKLLLSDSGFYLCAWTLDSYTEAFFGQGTRLTVV.

The genes are TRBV27 and TRBJ2-7, with 11 positions matching TRBD1. Trimming at V came to 3 bases and at J to 6 bases, leaving 4 bases not matched to a gene. Germline V CDR1 and CDR2: MNHEY, SMNVEV (reference sequence). The CDR3 spans 14 residues. For the CDR3, the DNA is TGTGCCAGCAGTTTTGGGACAGGGGGGAGCGAGCAGTACTTC. Protein: CASSFGTGGSEQYF.

This chain links TRBV7-2 with TRBJ1-2, with D hard to call. CDR3 length equals 14 residues. The V gene's germline CDR1 is SGHTA and CDR2 FQGNSA. Trimming shortened V by 1 base and J by 6 bases, and 12 bases separated the two germline ends. The CDR3 here is CASSLVGEGNGYTF. CDR3 DNA: TGTGCCAGCAGCTTAGTTGGGGAGGGCAATGGCTACACCTTC. The full variable domain, its missing parts supplied by reference TRBV7-2 and TRBJ1-2, is GAGVSQSPSNKVTEKGKDVELRCDPISGHTALYWYRQSLGQGLEFLIYFQGNSAPDKSGLPSDRFSAERTGGSVSTLTIQRTQQEDSAVYLCASSLVGEGNGYTFGSGTRLTVV.

The CDR3 DNA reads TGTGCCAGCAGTCCCCCCGGGGGCTATGGCTACACCTTC. Translation: CASSPPGGYGYTF. The chain links TRBV28 to TRBJ1-2, with D perhaps matching TRBD1 (5 bases). Germline V CDR1 and CDR2: MDHEN, SYDVKM. Between the trimmed V and J ends, which lost 5 bases and 4 bases, there was a span of 11 bases. The length of the CDR3 is 13 residues.

The rearrangement uses TRBV15 and TRBJ2-1; 12 bases align to TRBD2. The CDR3 has 16 amino acids. The junction had 6 bases not matched to a gene; V was cut back by 2 bases and J by 7 bases. CDR1 is LNHNV and CDR2 is YYDKDF in the germline V gene (reference sequence). The CDR3 sequence: CATSRSSSGGANEQFF. The DNA of the CDR3 is TGTGCCACCAGCAGATCGTCTAGCGGGGGGGCTAATGAGCAGTTCTTC.

The rearrangement links TRBV5-1 to TRBJ2-1; 7 positions match TRBD1. This CDR3 spans 14 amino acids. The V segment lost 0 bases and the J segment 9 bases; nucleotides outside the gene matches: 6. CDR1 and CDR2 (germline): SGHRS, YFSETQ. The CDR3: CASSLERGRGEQFF. CDR3 DNA sequence: TGCGCCAGCAGCTTGGAAAGGGGGCGCGGTGAGCAGTTCTTC.

The J gene is TRBJ2-5, the V gene TRBV19; 9 bases are a match to TRBD1. This CDR3 contains 14 residues. Losses at the gene ends were 4 bases for V and 3 bases for J; bases not matched to a gene: 3. Germline CDR1 reads LNHDA; CDR2 reads SQIVND (reference sequence). The CDR3 reads CASSTQGAKETQYF. The CDR3 bases are TGTGCCAGTAGTACACAGGGGGCCAAAGAGACCCAGTACTTC.

This clone was picked up a small number of times. The J gene is TRBJ1-5, the V gene TRBV28; maybe TRBD1 (6 bases). The CDR3 is made up of 14 amino acids. CDR1 is MDHEN, CDR2 SYDVKM, per germline. Trimming stripped 5 bases from V and 6 bases from J, with 14 bases between. The CDR3 nucleotides read TGTGCCAGCAGTCCTACAGGGCGGGCTCAGCCCCAGCATTTT. It yields the protein CASSPTGRAQPQHF. Full variable domain (outside the CDR3, taken from reference TRBV28 and TRBJ1-5): DVKVTQSSRYLVKRTGEKVFLECVQDMDHENMFWYRQDPGLGLRLIYFSYDVKMKEKGDIPEGYSVSREKKERFSLILESASTNQTSMYLCASSPTGRAQPQHFGDGTRLSIL.

J is TRBJ1-1 and V is TRBV6-1; 8 positions match TRBD1. The CDR3 is 14 residues long. The junction had 4 bases not matched to a gene; V was cut back by 3 bases and J by 4 bases. Germline CDR1 MNHNS, CDR2 SASEGT. The CDR3 loop is CASSDGQGGTEAFF. CDR3 in DNA: TGTGCCAGCAGTGATGGACAGGGTGGCACTGAAGCTTTCTTT.

A word on this clone: This CDR3 is also generated by other DNA sequences in the sample. This chain connects TRBV5-1 to TRBJ1-5, with no clear D. This CDR3 is 15 amino acids long. Germline assignment: CDR1 SGHRS and CDR2 YFSETQ. Trimming removed 0 bases from V and 2 bases from J, with 9 bases in between. CDR3 DNA: TGCGCCAGCAGCTTGGCACCTGGAGGCAATCAGCCCCAGCATTTT. Protein sequence: CASSLAPGGNQPQHF.

On this clone itself: Other DNA sequences in this sample translate to the same CDR3. V gene TRBV4-1 combines with J gene TRBJ1-5, with TRBD1 matching 7 bases. V lost 1 base and J lost 7; bases outside the gene matches: 4. The CDR3 loop spans 14 amino acids. Per germline, CDR1 MGHRA and CDR2 YSYEKL. The CDR3 is CASSQGQGGQPQHF. CDR3 bases: TGCGCCAGCAGCCAAGGACAGGGTGGGCAGCCCCAGCATTTT.

The chain employs TRBV3-1 (or the pseudogene TRBV3-2) and TRBJ2-1; 7 bases are shared with TRBD1. The CDR3 is made up of 15 amino acids. V dropped 6 bases and J dropped 2; count of bases not matched to a gene: 7. From germline, CDR1 is LGHDT and CDR2 YNNKEL (reference sequence). The CDR3 sequence is CASSLGTETYNEQFF. CDR3 coding DNA: TGTGCCAGCAGTTTGGGGACAGAGACCTACAATGAGCAGTTCTTC.

The chain is built from TRBV9 and TRBJ2-2, with 8 nucleotides matching TRBD1. V gave up 1 base and J gave up 1 base; unmatched junction bases: 3. The CDR3 totals 16 residues. CDR1 is SGDLS and CDR2 is YYNGEE in the germline V gene. CDR3 residues: CASSVRTGQNTGELFF. The DNA for the CDR3 is TGTGCCAGCAGCGTAAGGACAGGGCAGAACACCGGGGAGCTGTTTTTT.

V gene TRBV15 combines with J gene TRBJ2-1, with D hard to call. Per the germline V gene, CDR1 is LNHNV and CDR2 is YYDKDF (reference sequence). This CDR3 spans 15 amino acids. The V gene lost 0 bases and the J gene lost 0 bases, with 6 bases spanning the gap. CDR3 residues: CATSRDRSSYNEQFF. The DNA of the CDR3 is TGTGCCACCAGCAGAGATCGTAGCTCCTACAATGAGCAGTTCTTC. The whole variable domain, filled in from reference TRBV15 and TRBJ2-1, reads DAMVIQNPRYQVTQFGKPVTLSCSQTLNHNVMYWYQQKSSQAPKLLFHYYDKDFNNEADTPDNFQSRRPNTSFCFLDIRSPGLGDTAMYLCATSRDRSSYNEQFFGPGTRLTVL.

The chain joins TRBV7-9 to TRBJ1-2; 12 bases agree with TRBD1. CDR3 size: 15 residues. Germline loops: CDR1 SEHNR, CDR2 FQNEAQ (reference sequence). With 5 bases clipped from V and 6 bases from J, the junction kept 7 bases outside the gene matches. This CDR3 is CASSPGTGGVDGYTF. As DNA, the CDR3 is TGTGCCAGCAGCCCCGGGACAGGGGGCGTAGATGGCTACACCTTC.

The chain combines TRBV11-3 with TRBJ2-2, with 8 bases identical to TRBD2. The germline CDR1 and CDR2 sequences are SGHNT and YENEEA. The trim removed 5 bases at V and 0 bases at J, leaving 2 bases unmatched. The CDR3 length is 15 residues. The CDR3 DNA sequence: TGTGCCAGCAGCCATAGCGGGGCGAACACCGGGGAGCTGTTTTTT. The encoded protein is CASSHSGANTGELFF.